Described below is a single TCR beta chain sequence and its context. Its target is unknown. The CDR3 is made up of 15 amino acids. The ends were cut back, 0 bases at V and 0 bases at J, with 7 bases in the middle. Germline V lookup: CDR1 SGDLS, CDR2 YYNGEE. This record belongs to a study of cytomegalovirus exposure and HLA in healthy donors. Points from the study as a whole: TCR association rates varied by HLA locus in a later analysis, with DRB1 highest and HLA-C lowest.

In the PCR, 60 Vbeta and 13 Jbeta primers were used. Original data processing: It was a later analysis that counted approximately 81 million unique TCR beta chains, of which roughly 10 million were shared. Data came from immunoSEQ multiplex PCR; TCRdb stores just in-frame clones and leaves some out. V and J calls and clone size follow that table, whereas D and trimming were derived from the DNA. The top ten clones hold roughly 5.3% of a sample with tens of thousands of clones, under 85% of them seen once. The sequenced sample consisted of PBMCs. The TCR sequence derives from a man aged 50 to 59 in good health and CMV-seronegative. The chain carries TRBV9 and TRBJ1-3; D not resolved. This chain's CDR3 is CASSVGDSSGNTIYF. The CDR3 DNA reads TGTGCCAGCAGCGTAGGAGACTCCTCTGGAAACACCATATATTTT.